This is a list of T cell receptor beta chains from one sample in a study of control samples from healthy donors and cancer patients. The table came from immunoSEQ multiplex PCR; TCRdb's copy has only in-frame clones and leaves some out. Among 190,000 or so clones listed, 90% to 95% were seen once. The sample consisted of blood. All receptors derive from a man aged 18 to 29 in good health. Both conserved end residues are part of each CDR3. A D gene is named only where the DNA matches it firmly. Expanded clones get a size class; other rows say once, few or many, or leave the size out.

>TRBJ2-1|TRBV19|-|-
CASDHGNEQFF
TGTGCCAGTGATCATGGCAATGAGCAGTTCTTC
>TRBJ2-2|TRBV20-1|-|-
CSAGRTGELFF
TGCAGTGCGGGGAGAACCGGGGAGCTGTTTTTT
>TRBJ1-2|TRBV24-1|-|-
CATSLFGVTYTF
TGTGCCACCAGTCTGTTCGGGGTCACCTACACCTTC
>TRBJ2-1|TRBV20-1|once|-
CSARSASSQFF
TGCAGTGCTAGATCAGCGAGCTCGCAGTTCTTC
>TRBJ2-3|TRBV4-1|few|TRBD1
CASSQSGTAASDTQYF
TGCGCCAGCAGCCAGTCCGGGACAGCCGCCTCAGATACGCAGTATTTT
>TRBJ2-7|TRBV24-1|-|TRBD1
CATSGASGTGGNYEQYF
TGTGCCACCAGTGGCGCTTCCGGGACAGGGGGCAACTACGAGCAGTACTTC
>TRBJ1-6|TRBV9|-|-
CASSVDQGNGSPLHF
TGTGCCAGCAGCGTAGATCAGGGTAACGGTTCACCCCTCCACTTT
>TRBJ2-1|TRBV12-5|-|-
CASELEVAAMLSSYNEQFF
TGTGCTAGCGAGTTGGAGGTAGCGGCCATGCTTAGCTCCTACAATGAGCAGTTCTTC
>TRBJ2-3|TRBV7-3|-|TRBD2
CASSLNIRLAGPDTDTQYF
TGTGCCAGCAGCTTAAACATTAGACTAGCGGGTCCCGACACAGATACGCAGTATTTT
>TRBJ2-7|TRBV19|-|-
CASSWGQEQYF
TGTGCCAGTAGTTGGGGGCAAGAGCAGTACTTC
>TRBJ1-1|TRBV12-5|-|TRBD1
CASGLAPGQGAEAFF
TGTGCTAGTGGTTTGGCCCCGGGACAGGGGGCTGAAGCTTTCTTT
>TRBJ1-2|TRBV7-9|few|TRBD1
CASSYGQEHYGYTF
TGTGCCAGCAGCTATGGACAGGAACACTATGGCTACACCTTC
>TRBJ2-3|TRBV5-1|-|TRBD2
CASSSGLAASTDTQYF
TGCGCCAGCAGCTCGGGACTAGCGGCTAGCACAGATACGCAGTATTTT
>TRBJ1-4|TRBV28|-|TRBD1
CASSEVETGPFF
TGTGCCAGCAGTGAAGTGGAGACAGGGCCTTTTTTT
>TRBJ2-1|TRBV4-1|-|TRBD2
CASSQDPPRTSGGNNEQFF
TGCGCCAGCAGCCAAGATCCCCCACGGACTAGCGGGGGGAACAATGAGCAGTTCTTC
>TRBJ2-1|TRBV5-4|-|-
CASSKEGGNEQFF
TGTGCCAGCAGCAAAGAGGGGGGAAATGAGCAGTTCTTC
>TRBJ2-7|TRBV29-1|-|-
CSVLRRRDEQYF
TGCAGCGTCCTACGCCGAAGGGACGAGCAGTACTTC
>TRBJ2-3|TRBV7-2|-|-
CASSLLIVPGTPNTDTQYF
TGTGCCAGCAGCTTATTAATAGTACCTGGGACCCCAAACACAGATACGCAGTATTTT
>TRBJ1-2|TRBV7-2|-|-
CASSLDGGTMGVYGYTF
TGTGCCAGCAGCTTAGATGGGGGCACGATGGGGGTATATGGCTACACCTTC
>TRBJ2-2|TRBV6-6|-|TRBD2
CASSYGGTSGFGELFF
TGTGCCAGCAGTTACGGCGGTACTAGCGGTTTCGGGGAGCTGTTTTTT
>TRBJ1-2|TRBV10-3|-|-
CAINGGYYGYTF
TGTGCCATCAACGGCGGGTACTATGGCTACACCTTC
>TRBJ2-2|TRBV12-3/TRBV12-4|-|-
CVAGEFNGELFF
TGTGTCGCCGGGGAGTTTAACGGGGAGCTGTTTTTT
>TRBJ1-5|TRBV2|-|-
CASSFTGNQPQHF
TGTGCCAGCAGCTTCACAGGGAATCAGCCCCAGCATTTT
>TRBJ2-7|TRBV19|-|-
CASRSGGGEGYEQYF
TGTGCCAGCAGATCTGGGGGCGGGGAAGGGTACGAGCAGTACTTC
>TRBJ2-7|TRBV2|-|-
CASSPTGGAHLAYEQYF
TGTGCCAGCAGTCCTACCGGAGGGGCCCACCTCGCGTACGAGCAGTACTTC
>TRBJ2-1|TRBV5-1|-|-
CASSSTGGSDEQFF
TGCGCCAGCAGCTCAACAGGCGGAAGTGATGAGCAGTTCTTC
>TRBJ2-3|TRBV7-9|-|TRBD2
CASSRARGDTDTQYF
TGTGCCAGCAGCCGGGCGCGGGGGGACACAGATACGCAGTATTTT
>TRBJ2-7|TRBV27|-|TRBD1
CASGTGGTEQYF
TGTGCCAGCGGGACAGGGGGGACCGAGCAGTACTTC
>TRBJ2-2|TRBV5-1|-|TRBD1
CASSLSLTGIFTGELFF
TGCGCCAGCAGCTTGTCCCTGACAGGGATTTTCACCGGGGAGCTGTTTTTT
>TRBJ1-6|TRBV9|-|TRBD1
CASSRQGKNSPLHF
TGTGCCAGCAGCAGACAGGGTAAAAATTCACCCCTCCACTTT
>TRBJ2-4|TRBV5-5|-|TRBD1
CASSLGQGPLAKNIQYF
TGTGCCAGCAGCTTGGGACAGGGACCACTAGCCAAAAACATTCAGTACTTC
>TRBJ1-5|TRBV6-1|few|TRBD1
CASSERRQGALSNQPQHF
TGTGCCAGCAGTGAACGAAGACAGGGGGCCCTTAGCAATCAGCCCCAGCATTTT
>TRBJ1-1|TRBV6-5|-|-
CASTPVGMNTEAFF
TGTGCCAGCACCCCTGTCGGGATGAACACTGAAGCTTTCTTT